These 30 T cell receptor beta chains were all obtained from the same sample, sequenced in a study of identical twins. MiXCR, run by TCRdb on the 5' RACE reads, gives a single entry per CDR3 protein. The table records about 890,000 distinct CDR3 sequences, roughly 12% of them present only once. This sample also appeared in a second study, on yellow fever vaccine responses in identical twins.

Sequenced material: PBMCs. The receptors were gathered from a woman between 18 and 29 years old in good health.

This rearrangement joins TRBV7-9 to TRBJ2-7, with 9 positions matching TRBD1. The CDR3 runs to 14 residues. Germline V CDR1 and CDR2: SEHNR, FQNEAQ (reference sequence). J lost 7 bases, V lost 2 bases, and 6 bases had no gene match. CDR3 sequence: CASSLLGQGREQYF. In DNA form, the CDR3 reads TGTGCCAGCAGCTTACTAGGACAGGGGCGAGAGCAGTACTTC.

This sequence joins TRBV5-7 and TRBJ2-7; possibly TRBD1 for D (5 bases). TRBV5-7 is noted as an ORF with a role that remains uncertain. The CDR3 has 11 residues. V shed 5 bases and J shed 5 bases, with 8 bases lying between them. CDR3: CASSGRDEQYF. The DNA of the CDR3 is TGTGCCAGCAGTGGCAGGGACGAGCAGTACTTC.

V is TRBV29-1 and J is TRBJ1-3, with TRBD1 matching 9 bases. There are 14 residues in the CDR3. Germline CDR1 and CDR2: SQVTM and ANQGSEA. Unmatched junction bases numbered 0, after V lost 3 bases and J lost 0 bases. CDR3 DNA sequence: TGCAGCGTTGAGACAGGGGGCTCTGGAAACACCATATATTTT. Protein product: CSVETGGSGNTIYF. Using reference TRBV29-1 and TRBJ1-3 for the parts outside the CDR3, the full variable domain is SAVISQKPSRDICQRGTSLTIQCQVDSQVTMMFWYRQQPGQSLTLIATANQGSEATYESGFVIDKFPISRPNLTFSTLTVSNMSPEDSSIYLCSVETGGSGNTIYFGEGSWLTVV.

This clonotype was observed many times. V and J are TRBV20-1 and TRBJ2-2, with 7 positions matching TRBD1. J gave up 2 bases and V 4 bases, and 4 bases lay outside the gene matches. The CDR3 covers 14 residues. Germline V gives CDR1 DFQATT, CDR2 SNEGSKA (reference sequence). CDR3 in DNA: TGCAGTGCTACAAGACAGGGTAACACCGGGGAGCTGTTTTTT. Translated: CSATRQGNTGELFF.

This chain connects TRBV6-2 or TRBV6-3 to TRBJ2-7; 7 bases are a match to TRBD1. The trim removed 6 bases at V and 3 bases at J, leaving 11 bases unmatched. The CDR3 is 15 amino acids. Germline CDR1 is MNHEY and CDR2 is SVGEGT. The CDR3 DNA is TGTGCCAGCAGCGACCGGGACAGCCGCTTCTACGAGCAGTACGTC. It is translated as CASSDRDSRFYEQYV.

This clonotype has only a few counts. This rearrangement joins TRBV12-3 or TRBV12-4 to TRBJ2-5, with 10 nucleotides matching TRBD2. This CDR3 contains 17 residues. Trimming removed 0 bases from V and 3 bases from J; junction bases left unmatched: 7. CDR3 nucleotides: TGTGCCAGCAGTTTAGCGCTACTAGCGGGAACTAAAGAGACCCAGTACTTC. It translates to CASSLALLAGTKETQYF.

The CDR3 DNA sequence: TGTGCCAGCAGCCCAAGACAGGGCGCGGTCACCCTCCACTTT. Protein sequence: CASSPRQGAVTLHF. The genes are TRBV11-1 and TRBJ1-6, with 7 bases fitting TRBD1. V lost 5 bases, J lost 14 bases, and 12 bases stayed unmatched. The V gene's germline CDR1 is SGHAT and CDR2 FQDESV (reference sequence). This CDR3 has 14 residues.

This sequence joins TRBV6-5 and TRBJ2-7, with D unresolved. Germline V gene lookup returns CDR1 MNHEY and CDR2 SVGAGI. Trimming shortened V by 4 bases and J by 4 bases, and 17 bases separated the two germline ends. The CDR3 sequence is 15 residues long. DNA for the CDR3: TGTGCCAGCAGTTTTACGAGCCCCTCAATTTACGAGCAGTACTTC. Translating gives CASSFTSPSIYEQYF.

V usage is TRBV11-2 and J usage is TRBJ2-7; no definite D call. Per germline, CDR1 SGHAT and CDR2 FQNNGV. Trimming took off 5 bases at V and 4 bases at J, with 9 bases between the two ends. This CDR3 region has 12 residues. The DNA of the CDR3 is TGTGCCAGCAGCCCTTACCCATACGAGCAGTACGTC. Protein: CASSPYPYEQYV.

The CDR3: CSARPGLGTGTDTQYF. As DNA, the CDR3 is TGCAGTGCTAGGCCGGGACTGGGAACGGGCACAGATACGCAGTATTTT. This chain joins TRBV20-1 and TRBJ2-3, with D perhaps matching TRBD2 (6 bases). The CDR3 consists of 16 residues. Trimming removed 3 bases from V and 1 base from J, with 17 bases in between. CDR1 is DFQATT, CDR2 SNEGSKA, per germline (reference sequence).

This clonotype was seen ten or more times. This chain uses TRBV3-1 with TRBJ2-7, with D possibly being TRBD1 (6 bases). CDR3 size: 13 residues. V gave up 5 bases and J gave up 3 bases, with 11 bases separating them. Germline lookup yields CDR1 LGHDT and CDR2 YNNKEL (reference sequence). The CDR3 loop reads CASSFTGNYEQYF. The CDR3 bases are TGTGCCAGCAGCTTCACAGGGAACTACGAGCAGTACTTC.

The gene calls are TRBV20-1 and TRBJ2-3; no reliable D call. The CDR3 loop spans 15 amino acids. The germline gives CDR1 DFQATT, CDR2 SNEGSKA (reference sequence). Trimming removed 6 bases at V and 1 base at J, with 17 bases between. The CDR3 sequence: CSALELSKGTDTQYF. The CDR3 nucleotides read TGCAGTGCCCTTGAGCTATCTAAGGGCACAGATACGCAGTATTTT.

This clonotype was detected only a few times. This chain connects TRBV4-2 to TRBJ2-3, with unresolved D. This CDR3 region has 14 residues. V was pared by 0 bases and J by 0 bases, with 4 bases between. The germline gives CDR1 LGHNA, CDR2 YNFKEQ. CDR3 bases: TGTGCCAGCAGCCAAGAGGAGAGCACAGATACGCAGTATTTT. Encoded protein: CASSQEESTDTQYF.

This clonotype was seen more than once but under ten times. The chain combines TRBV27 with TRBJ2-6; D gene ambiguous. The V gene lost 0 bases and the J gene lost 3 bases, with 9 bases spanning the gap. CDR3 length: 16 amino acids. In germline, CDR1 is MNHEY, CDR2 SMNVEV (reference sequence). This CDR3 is CASSLSPWVGANVLTF. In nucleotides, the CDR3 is TGTGCCAGCAGTTTATCGCCATGGGTTGGGGCCAACGTCCTGACTTTC.

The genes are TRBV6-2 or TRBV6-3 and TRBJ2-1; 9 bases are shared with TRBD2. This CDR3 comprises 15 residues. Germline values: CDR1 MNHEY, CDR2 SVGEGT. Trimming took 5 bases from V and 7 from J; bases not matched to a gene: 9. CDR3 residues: CASSIAGVSRNEQFF. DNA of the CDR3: TGTGCCAGCAGTATAGCGGGAGTAAGTAGAAATGAGCAGTTCTTC.

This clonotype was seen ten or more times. The CDR3 region has the DNA TGTGCCAGCAGCGTAGACAATGAGCAGTTCTTC. Protein product: CASSVDNEQFF. V usage is TRBV9 and J usage is TRBJ2-1; D uncertain. CDR3 length: 11 residues. Looked up from germline, CDR1 is SGDLS and CDR2 is YYNGEE. Trimming took off 0 bases at V and 5 bases at J, with 0 bases between the two ends.

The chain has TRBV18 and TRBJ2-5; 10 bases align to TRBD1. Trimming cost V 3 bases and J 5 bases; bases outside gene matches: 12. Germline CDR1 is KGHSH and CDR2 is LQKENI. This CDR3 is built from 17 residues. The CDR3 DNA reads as TGTGCCAGCTCACCTCTAGGGTCGACAGGGGGCATGGAGACCCAGTACTTC. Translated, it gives CASSPLGSTGGMETQYF. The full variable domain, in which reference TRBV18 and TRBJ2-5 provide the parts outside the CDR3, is NAGVMQNPRHLVRRRGQEARLRCSPMKGHSHVYWYRQLPEEGLKFMVYLQKENIIDESGMPKERFSAEFPKEGPSILRIQQVVRGDSAAYFCASSPLGSTGGMETQYFGPGTRLLVL.

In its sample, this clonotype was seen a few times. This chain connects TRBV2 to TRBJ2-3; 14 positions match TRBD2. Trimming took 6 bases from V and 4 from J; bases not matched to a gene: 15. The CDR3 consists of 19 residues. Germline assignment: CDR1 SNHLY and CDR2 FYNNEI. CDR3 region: CASRDRLAGGPRAPDTQYF. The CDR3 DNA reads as TGTGCCAGCAGGGACCGACTAGCGGGAGGGCCCCGGGCCCCAGATACGCAGTATTTT.

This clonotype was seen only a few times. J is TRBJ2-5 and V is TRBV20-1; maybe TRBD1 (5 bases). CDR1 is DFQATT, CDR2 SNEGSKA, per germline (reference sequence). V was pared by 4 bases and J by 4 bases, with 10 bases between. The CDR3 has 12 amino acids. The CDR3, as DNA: TGCAGTGCTACCGACAGCCGAGAGACCCAGTACTTC. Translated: CSATDSRETQYF.

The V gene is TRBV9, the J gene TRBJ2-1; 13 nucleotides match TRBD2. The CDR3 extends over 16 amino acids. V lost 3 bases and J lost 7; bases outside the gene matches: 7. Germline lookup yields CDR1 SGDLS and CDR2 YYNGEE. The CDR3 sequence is CASSARTSGSLNEQFF. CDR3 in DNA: TGTGCCAGCAGCGCCCGGACTAGCGGGAGTCTAAATGAGCAGTTCTTC.

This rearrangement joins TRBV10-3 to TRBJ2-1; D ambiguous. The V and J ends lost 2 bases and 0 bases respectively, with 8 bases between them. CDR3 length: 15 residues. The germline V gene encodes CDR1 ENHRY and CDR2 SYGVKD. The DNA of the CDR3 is TGTGCCATCAGTGAGCTACCCAGCTCCTACAATGAGCAGTTCTTC. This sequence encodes CAISELPSSYNEQFF.

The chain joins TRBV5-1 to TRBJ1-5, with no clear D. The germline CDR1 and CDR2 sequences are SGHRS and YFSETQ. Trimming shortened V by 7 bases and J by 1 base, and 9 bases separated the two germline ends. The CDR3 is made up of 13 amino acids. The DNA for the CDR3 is TGCGCCAGCGCTGCAATGAGCAATCAGCCCCAGCATTTT. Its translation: CASAAMSNQPQHF. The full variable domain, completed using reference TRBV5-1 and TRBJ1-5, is KAGVTQTPRYLIKTRGQQVTLSCSPISGHRSVSWYQQTPGQGLQFLFEYFSETQRNKGNFPGRFSGRQFSNSRSEMNVSTLELGDSALYLCASAAMSNQPQHFGDGTRLSIL.

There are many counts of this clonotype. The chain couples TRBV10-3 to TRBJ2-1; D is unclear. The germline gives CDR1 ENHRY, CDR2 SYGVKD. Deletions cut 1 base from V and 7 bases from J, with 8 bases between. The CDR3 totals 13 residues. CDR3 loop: CAISEFQQNEQFF. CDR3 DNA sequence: TGTGCCATCAGTGAGTTTCAACAGAATGAGCAGTTCTTC.

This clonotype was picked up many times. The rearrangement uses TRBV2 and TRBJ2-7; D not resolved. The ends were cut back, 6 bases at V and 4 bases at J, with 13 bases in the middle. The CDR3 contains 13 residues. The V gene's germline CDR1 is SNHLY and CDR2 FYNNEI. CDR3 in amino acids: CASSLILQYEQYF. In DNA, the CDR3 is TGTGCCAGCAGCCTCATTCTACAGTACGAGCAGTACTTC.

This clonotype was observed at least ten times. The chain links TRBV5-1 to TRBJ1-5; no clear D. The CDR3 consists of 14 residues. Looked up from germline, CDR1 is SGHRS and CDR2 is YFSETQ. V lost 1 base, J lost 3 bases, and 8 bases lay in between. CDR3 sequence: CASSLNGDNQPQHF. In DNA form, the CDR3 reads TGCGCCAGCAGCTTGAACGGAGACAATCAGCCCCAGCATTTT.

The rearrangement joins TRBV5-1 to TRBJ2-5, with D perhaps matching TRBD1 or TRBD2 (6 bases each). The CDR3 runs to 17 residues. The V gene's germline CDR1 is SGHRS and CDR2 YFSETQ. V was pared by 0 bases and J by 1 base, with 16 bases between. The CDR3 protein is CASSLGDGGPVQETQYF. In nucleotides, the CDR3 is TGCGCCAGCAGCTTGGGGGACGGGGGCCCTGTCCAAGAGACCCAGTACTTC.

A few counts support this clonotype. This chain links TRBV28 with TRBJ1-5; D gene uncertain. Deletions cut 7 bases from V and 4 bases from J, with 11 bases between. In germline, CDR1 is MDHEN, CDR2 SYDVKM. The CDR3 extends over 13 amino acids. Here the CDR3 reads CASTVGSNQPQHF. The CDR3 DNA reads TGTGCCAGCACCGTAGGGTCGAATCAGCCCCAGCATTTT.

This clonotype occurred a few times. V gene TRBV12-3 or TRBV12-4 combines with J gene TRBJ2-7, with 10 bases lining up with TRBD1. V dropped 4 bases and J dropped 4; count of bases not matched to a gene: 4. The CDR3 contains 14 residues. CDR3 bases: TGTGCCAGCAGTTACGGGACAGGGGCTTACGAGCAGTACTTC. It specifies CASSYGTGAYEQYF.

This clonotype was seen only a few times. CDR3 DNA: TGTGCCAGCAGCTTGGCGGGAGACGGAGATCAGCCCCAGCATTTT. Translation: CASSLAGDGDQPQHF. The V call is TRBV5-4, the J call TRBJ1-5; D call uncertain. Germline V CDR1 and CDR2: SGHNT, YYREEE (reference sequence). There are 15 residues in the CDR3. Deletions cut 0 bases from V and 5 bases from J, with 12 bases between.

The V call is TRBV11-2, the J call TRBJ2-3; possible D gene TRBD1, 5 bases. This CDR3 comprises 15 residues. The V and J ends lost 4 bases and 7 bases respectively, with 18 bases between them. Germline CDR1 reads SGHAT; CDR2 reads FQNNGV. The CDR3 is CASSSMPQGVHTQYF. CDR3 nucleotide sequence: TGTGCCAGCAGCTCCATGCCCCAAGGGGTTCATACGCAGTATTTT.